The TCR beta chain under discussion was sequenced for a study of early T cells in non-severe SARS-CoV-2 infection. Comments on this clonotype: What it recognizes is unknown.

Study conclusions and caveats: In VDJdb matching, anti-spike CD8 responses were favored while private and CD4 specificities went missing.

Germline-derived CDR1 and CDR2 are SGDLS and YYNGEE. V lost 3 bases and J lost 0, with 11 bases in between. The CDR3 runs 15 residues. Unique molecular identifiers were affixed to single, distinct cDNA molecules. In TCRdb, the 5' RACE reads were re-called with MiXCR into one record per CDR3 protein. The top ten hold around 7.7% of the sample, which has about 42,000 distinct CDR3 sequences, approximately 5.9% seen once. The sequencing here drew on whole blood, taken at baseline. This TCR came from an adult who was a healthcare worker with PCR-confirmed SARS-CoV-2 infection or an uninfected control (not recorded which). This sequence joins TRBV9 and TRBJ2-3; D ambiguous. The chain's CDR3 is CASSALEISTDTQYF. CDR3 DNA sequence: TGTGCCAGCAGCGCCTTAGAGATTAGCACAGATACGCAGTATTTT.